The 24 T cell receptor beta chains below all came from one sample that was sequenced in a study of shared clonotypes between healthy human individuals. The assay was immunoSEQ multiplex PCR, and TCRdb's table has in-frame clones only and misses some. This table holds about 110,000 clones, 68% found once. The sample was memory CD8+ T cells sorted from blood. Subset: CD45RO+ cells pooled with CCR7-negative TemRA cells. The receptors shown here come from a woman aged 25 to 39 in good health.

In nucleotides, the CDR3 is TGCGCCAGCAGCTTGACCGGGACTAGCGGGAGCGATGAGCAGTTCTTC. Translation: CASSLTGTSGSDEQFF. The chain is built from TRBV5-1 and TRBJ2-1; TRBD2 agrees at 14 bases. Germline assignment: CDR1 SGHRS and CDR2 YFSETQ. CDR3 length: 16 residues. V was pared by 1 base and J by 8 bases, with 5 bases of the junction left unmatched.

The sample holds many counts of this clone. This same CDR3 is encoded by further DNA sequences in the sample. The chain is built from TRBV13 and TRBJ2-7, with D perhaps given as TRBD1 or TRBD2 (5 bases each). Deletions cut 1 base from V and 3 bases from J, with 10 bases between. The CDR3 runs 14 residues. Germline lookup yields CDR1 PRHDT and CDR2 FYEKMQ (reference sequence). The CDR3 region is CASSLEGESYEQYF. The CDR3 DNA sequence: TGTGCCAGCAGCTTAGAAGGGGAGAGCTACGAGCAGTACTTC. Combining the CDR3 with reference TRBV13 and TRBJ2-7 gives the whole variable domain AAGVIQSPRHLIKEKRETATLKCYPIPRHDTVYWYQQGPGQDPQFLISFYEKMQSDKGSIPDRFSAQQFSDYHSELNMSSLELGDSALYFCASSLEGESYEQYFGPGTRLTVT.

V is TRBV29-1 and J is TRBJ2-7; tentative D call: TRBD2 (5 bases). V lost 6 bases and J lost 4, with 22 bases in between. This CDR3 contains 15 residues. CDR1 and CDR2 (germline): SQVTM, ANQGSEA. Written as DNA, the CDR3 is TGCAGCGTCCGAACCCCCGGTCCAGCGGTGTACGAGCAGTACTTC. This translates into CSVRTPGPAVYEQYF.

The gene calls are TRBV27 and TRBJ2-5; TRBD2 is a possible D gene (6 bases). The end of the DNA fits TRBJ2-7 better, so the J call may be wrong. Germline V lookup: CDR1 MNHEY, CDR2 SMNVEV (reference sequence). The CDR3 is 13 residues long. The CDR3 nucleotides are TGTGCCAGCAGTATAGCGGCCCCCTACGAGCAGTACTTC. Translating gives CASSIAAPYEQYF.

This chain connects TRBV29-1 to TRBJ2-2; 7 nucleotides match TRBD1. The V gene end was trimmed by 7 bases and the J gene end by 6 bases; junction bases not matched to a gene: 5. The CDR3 is 12 amino acids. Germline CDR1 reads SQVTM; CDR2 reads ANQGSEA. Here the CDR3 DNA reads TGCAGCGCGACAGGGTATCCCGGGGAGCTGTTTTTT. Translating gives CSATGYPGELFF.

This clone has a count of ten or more. The genes are TRBV12-1 and TRBJ2-7. TRBV12-1 is marked as a pseudogene. The CDR3 loop spans 14 amino acids. The CDR3 protein is CASSGRPCSYEQYF. The DNA of the CDR3 is TGTGCCAGCAGCGGACGGCCCTGCTCCTACGAGCAGTACTTC.

Details on this clone: A read error is possible here, since a much larger clone lies one base away. Within the sample, other DNA sequences also encode this same CDR3. This chain joins TRBV27 and TRBJ2-7; 7 nucleotides align to TRBD2. Germline CDR1 MNHEY, CDR2 SMNVEV (reference sequence). There are 15 residues in the CDR3. CDR3 coding DNA: TGTGCCAGTAGTTTATCTCGCGGGAGTGCCTACGAGCAGTACTTC. Its protein product is CASSLSRGSAYEQYF.

This sequence joins TRBV7-2 and TRBJ2-3; 13 bases map to TRBD2. Per germline, CDR1 SGHTA and CDR2 FQGNSA. The length of the CDR3 is 18 residues. Trimming took 2 bases from V and 1 from J; bases not matched to a gene: 6. This CDR3 is CASSLFTSGRARTDTQYF. In DNA, the CDR3 is TGTGCCAGCAGCTTATTCACTAGCGGGAGGGCCCGCACAGATACGCAGTATTTT. Full variable domain (outside the CDR3, taken from reference TRBV7-2 and TRBJ2-3): GAGVSQSPSNKVTEKGKDVELRCDPISGHTALYWYRQSLGQGLEFLIYFQGNSAPDKSGLPSDRFSAERTGGSVSTLTIQRTQQEDSAVYLCASSLFTSGRARTDTQYFGPGTRLTVL.

This clone was counted only a few times. The chain recombines TRBV28 with TRBJ1-5; unclear D gene. Trimming left V 7 bases short and J 0 bases short, with 10 bases between. The CDR3 consists of 14 residues. Germline-derived CDR1 and CDR2 are MDHEN and SYDVKM. This CDR3 reads CASIAINSNQPQHF. The DNA for the CDR3 is TGTGCCAGCATCGCCATTAATAGCAATCAGCCCCAGCATTTT. The full variable domain, its missing parts supplied by reference TRBV28 and TRBJ1-5, is DVKVTQSSRYLVKRTGEKVFLECVQDMDHENMFWYRQDPGLGLRLIYFSYDVKMKEKGDIPEGYSVSREKKERFSLILESASTNQTSMYLCASIAINSNQPQHFGDGTRLSIL.

This clone has ten or more counts. The chain joins TRBV28 to TRBJ1-1, with D tentatively TRBD1 (6 bases). The CDR3 extends over 18 amino acids. V lost 2 bases and J lost 0, with 19 bases in between. Germline V CDR1 and CDR2: MDHEN, SYDVKM. This CDR3 is CASSLGRWVRGMNTEAFF. CDR3 nucleotides: TGTGCCAGCAGTTTAGGGAGATGGGTCAGGGGAATGAACACTGAAGCTTTCTTT.

The V gene is TRBV25-1, the J gene TRBJ2-7, with D perhaps being TRBD1 or TRBD2 (5 bases each). The CDR3 is 14 residues long. Per germline, CDR1 MGHDK and CDR2 SYGVNS. Trimming pared 4 bases from V and 3 bases from J, leaving 13 bases between. The CDR3 here is CASSGGTVRYEQYF. In nucleotides, the CDR3 is TGTGCCAGCAGTGGGGGGACGGTTCGCTACGAGCAGTACTTC.

V is TRBV7-6 and J is TRBJ2-1; D gene unclear. The CDR3 consists of 13 residues. Trimming stripped 0 bases from V and 7 bases from J, with 7 bases between. The germline CDR1 and CDR2 sequences are SGHVS and FNYEAQ. DNA of the CDR3: TGTGCCAGCAGCTTAGCGTTGGGTAATGAGCAGTTCTTC. Its protein is CASSLALGNEQFF. The variable domain in full, with the rest retrieved from reference TRBV7-6 and TRBJ2-1, is GAGVSQSPRYKVTKRGQDVALRCDPISGHVSLYWYRQALGQGPEFLTYFNYEAQQDKSGLPNDRFSAERPEGSISTLTIQRTEQRDSAMYRCASSLALGNEQFFGPGTRLTVL.

The sample holds one count of this clone. The chain recombines TRBV27 with TRBJ2-7, with D perhaps matching TRBD2 (5 bases). Germline V lookup: CDR1 MNHEY, CDR2 SMNVEV (reference sequence). CDR3 length: 14 residues. The germline V and J ends were trimmed by 3 bases and 2 bases, with 11 bases remaining between them. The CDR3 nucleotides read TGTGCCAGCAGTTTGCTAGCCGATACCTACGAGCAGTACTTC. The encoded protein is CASSLLADTYEQYF.

The rearrangement uses TRBV5-1 and TRBJ2-5, with 10 nucleotides matching TRBD1. The germline V gene has CDR1 SGHRS and CDR2 YFSETQ. The V segment lost 2 bases and the J segment 3 bases; nucleotides outside the gene matches: 4. The length of the CDR3 is 15 residues. The CDR3 is CASSLSGTGEETQYF. For the CDR3, the DNA is TGCGCCAGCAGCTTATCCGGGACAGGGGAAGAGACCCAGTACTTC.

The rearrangement links TRBV28 to TRBJ2-5; 9 nucleotides align to TRBD2. V trimming: 0 bases; J trimming: 3 bases; junction bases outside the gene matches: 8. Per germline, CDR1 MDHEN and CDR2 SYDVKM. The CDR3 is 17 residues long. This chain's CDR3 is CASSLCSSGKVEETQYF. The CDR3 DNA reads TGTGCCAGCAGTTTATGTTCTAGCGGGAAGGTAGAAGAGACCCAGTACTTC.

This sequence joins TRBV7-9 and TRBJ2-2; D is undetermined. The CDR3 runs 13 residues. Trimming took 2 bases from V and 1 from J, leaving 2 bases between them. Germline V CDR1 and CDR2: SEHNR, FQNEAQ (reference sequence). For the CDR3, the DNA is TGTGCCAGCAGCTTACTGAACACCGGGGAGCTGTTTTTT. Encoded protein: CASSLLNTGELFF.

J is TRBJ1-2 and V is TRBV11-2; perhaps TRBD1 as D (6 bases). The CDR3 has 16 amino acids. Germline CDR1 reads SGHAT; CDR2 reads FQNNGV. Trimming removed 0 bases at V and 3 bases at J, with 14 bases between. The CDR3 protein is CASSLDFRGAHYGYTF. The DNA of the CDR3 is TGTGCCAGCAGCTTAGATTTTAGGGGGGCCCACTATGGCTACACCTTC.

In this sample, this clone turned up a few times. The chain recombines TRBV4-2 with TRBJ2-7; D is perhaps TRBD2 (7 bases). CDR3 size: 17 residues. In germline, CDR1 is LGHNA, CDR2 YNFKEQ. The V end was cut by 1 base, the J end by 5 bases, with 21 bases between. CDR3 sequence: CASSQGGGLSGGDEQYF. In nucleotides, the CDR3 is TGTGCCAGCAGCCAAGGCGGGGGCCTCTCGGGTGGCGACGAGCAGTACTTC.

The sample holds many counts of this clone. The chain employs TRBV4-2 and TRBJ2-5; TRBD2 matches at 11 bases. The closer fit of TRBJ2-7 to the DNA end suggests the J call may be wrong. The CDR3 consists of 16 residues. CDR1 is LGHNA, CDR2 YNFKEQ, per germline. CDR3 in amino acids: CASSQDGTSGSYEQYF. CDR3 DNA sequence: TGTGCCAGCAGCCAAGATGGGACTAGCGGCTCCTACGAGCAGTACTTC.

The chain is built from TRBV5-6 and TRBJ2-3; D is possibly TRBD1 or TRBD2 (6 bases each). From germline, CDR1 is SGHDT and CDR2 YYEEEE. Deletions cut 4 bases from V and 8 bases from J, with 20 bases between. This CDR3 region has 15 residues. As DNA, the CDR3 is TGTGCCAGCAGCGCAGGATTGGGGGGCAGTGGTACGCAGTATTTT. As protein: CASSAGLGGSGTQYF.

The V gene is TRBV14, the J gene TRBJ2-7, with 7 nucleotides matching TRBD2. Trimming cost V 1 base and J 3 bases; bases outside gene matches: 3. The CDR3 has 14 amino acids. Germline V lookup: CDR1 SGHDN, CDR2 FVKESK. CDR3 nucleotides: TGTGCCAGCAGCCAAGGGACTAGTCTCTACGAGCAGTACTTC. Protein sequence: CASSQGTSLYEQYF.

The chain has TRBV7-8 and TRBJ2-7; 8 positions agree with TRBD1. Germline CDR1 is SGHVS and CDR2 is FQNEAQ. This CDR3 comprises 15 residues. V shed 5 bases, J shed 6 bases, and the junction held 12 bases outside the gene matches. The CDR3 bases are TGTGCCAGCAGCCCACGACAGGGGCCCTCTGTCGAGCAGTACTTC. Translating gives CASSPRQGPSVEQYF.

The table lists this clone with a few counts. The V and J genes are TRBV6-1 and TRBJ2-7; no firm D call. Germline V CDR1 and CDR2: MNHNS, SASEGT. This CDR3 has 17 residues. Trimming stripped 0 bases from V and 6 bases from J, with 21 bases between. The CDR3 protein is CASSEAGPGGGQGEQYF. The CDR3 DNA reads as TGTGCCAGCAGTGAAGCAGGTCCGGGCGGCGGTCAAGGCGAGCAGTACTTC.

This chain uses TRBV7-6 with TRBJ1-2, with 8 bases that match TRBD1. V was pared by 0 bases and J by 8 bases, with 29 bases of the junction left unmatched. CDR1 and CDR2 from the germline V gene are SGHVS and FNYEAQ. The CDR3 consists of 22 residues. As DNA, the CDR3 is TGTGCCAGCAGCTTAGCGAGGGGACAGGTCCTAATACCCCTTAGAAAGGCGAGGGGCTACACCTTC. Translating it yields CASSLARGQVLIPLRKARGYTF.